Listed below are T cell receptor beta chains from one sample, sequenced in a study of blood T cell repertoires in COVID-19. Method: immunoSEQ multiplex PCR; TCRdb's copy keeps in-frame clones and lacks some. The profile shows over 120,000 clones, about 80% of them singletons. The sequenced material came from peripheral blood. Source of these receptors: an elderly woman with acute or convalescent COVID-19. The CDR3 runs from the conserved cysteine through the conserved F or W. D genes are given only for firm matches. Rows may omit the clone size; those that give it use once, few, many or a size class.

-,-,TRBJ1-5,TRBV5-1,TGCGCCAGCAGCTTGGGGGCCCAAGCCGGGGGTCCCAATCAGCCCCAGCATTTT,CASSLGAQAGGPNQPQHF
TRBD1,-,TRBJ1-2,TRBV23-1,TGCGCCAGCAGTCAATGGGACAGACCTGAGACTAACTATGGCTACACCTTC,CASSQWDRPETNYGYTF
-,once,TRBJ1-1,TRBV3-1/TRBV3-2,TGTGCCAGCAGCCAAAGACCTTGGGGCAGGGAGGCCACTGAAGCTTTCTTT,CASSQRPWGREATEAFF
-,-,TRBJ2-3,TRBV5-1,TGCGCCAGCAGTCGCGCCACTGACTCGAGCACAGATACGCAGTATTTT,CASSRATDSSTDTQYF
-,-,TRBJ2-2,TRBV19,TGTGCCAGTAGTCTCCCTCGACAGTATCGAAAAACCGGGGAGCTGTTTTTT,CASSLPRQYRKTGELFF
-,-,TRBJ1-4,TRBV19,TGTGCCAGTAGCTCGTGGGAGGATGAAAAACTGTTTTTT,CASSSWEDEKLFF
-,-,TRBJ1-4,TRBV19,TGTGCCAGTAGTATAGGAACAGGAACTAATGAAAAACTGTTTTTT,CASSIGTGTNEKLFF
TRBD1,few,TRBJ1-2,TRBV5-1,TGCGCCAGCACCTATGGATTACGGGGACAGGGGGTCGGTCGGGGCTACACCTTC,CASTYGLRGQGVGRGYTF
TRBD1,-,TRBJ2-1,TRBV6-5,TGTGCCGCGCAAACAGGGGGCTCCTACAATGAGCAGTTCTTC,CAAQTGGSYNEQFF
TRBD1,once,TRBJ1-1,TRBV6-8,TGTGCCAGCAGCCTTTTGGGTAACATTGTGGGGACAGGGGATACTGAAGCTTTCTTT,CASSLLGNIVGTGDTEAFF
-,-,TRBJ2-2,TRBV11-3,TGTGCCAGCAGCTTTGGCCAGGCAACCGGGGAGCTGTTTTTT,CASSFGQATGELFF
TRBD1,-,TRBJ1-1,TRBV6-5,TGTGCCAGCAGTTCCCGGGACAGGGGGGTTCCTGAAGCTTTCTTT,CASSSRDRGVPEAFF
TRBD2,-,TRBJ2-3,TRBV7-3,TGTGCCAGCAGCTCCGCCGGGACTAGCGGGTCAATGCAGTATTTT,CASSSAGTSGSMQYF
TRBD1,-,TRBJ2-1,TRBV4-2,TGTGCCAGCAGCCCGCTGGGACAGGGTTCGAATGAGCAGTTCTTC,CASSPLGQGSNEQFF
TRBD1,-,TRBJ1-2,TRBV5-6,TGTGCCAGCAGCCCGAAAGTGACAGGGGGACATGGCTACACCTTC,CASSPKVTGGHGYTF
-,-,TRBJ1-1,TRBV12-2,TGTGCAAGTCGCTCGACAGGGCTCTTCGGGGAGGCTGAAGCTTTCTTT,CASRSTGLFGEAEAFF
TRBD1,-,TRBJ1-4,TRBV7-2,TGTGCCAGCAGCTTAGACAGGGGGCGAGAAAAACTGTTTTTT,CASSLDRGREKLFF
TRBD1,-,TRBJ2-1,TRBV6-6,TGTGCCAGCAGCCGACAGGGGCAGGATGAGCAGTTCTTC,CASSRQGQDEQFF
-,-,TRBJ1-2,TRBV7-8,TGTGCCAGCAGCTTAGAGCGGGCCATCAACTATGGCTACACCTTC,CASSLERAINYGYTF
-,-,TRBJ1-2,TRBV4-2,TGTGCCAGCAGCCTCTACCGGGACTATGGCTACACCTTC,CASSLYRDYGYTF
-,-,TRBJ1-2,TRBV5-1,TGCGCCAGCAGGGTAGGGGTTCTAGCTAACTATGGCTACACCTTC,CASRVGVLANYGYTF
TRBD2,-,TRBJ2-7,TRBV6-2/TRBV6-3,TGTGCCAGCAGTTATCATCGACTGCGGGGGGGCCACTACGAGCAGTACTTC,CASSYHRLRGGHYEQYF
TRBD1,-,TRBJ1-2,TRBV7-9,TGTGCCAGCAGCGTGGGACAGGGAGTTTATGGCTACACCTTC,CASSVGQGVYGYTF
-,-,TRBJ1-1,TRBV10-3,TGTGCCATCAGTGAGTCGAAACAGCTGAACACTGAAGCTTTCTTT,CAISESKQLNTEAFF
-,-,TRBJ1-3,TRBV5-4,TGTGCCAGCAGCCAAAATGGAAACACCATATATTTT,CASSQNGNTIYF
-,-,TRBJ1-4,TRBV19,TGTGCCAGTAGTATCCAGGGAGGTCGCACTAATGAAAAACTGTTTTTT,CASSIQGGRTNEKLFF
TRBD1,once,TRBJ1-6,TRBV27,TGTGCCAGCAGTTTCGGGACAGGGGGTAATTCACCCCTCCACTTT,CASSFGTGGNSPLHF
-,few,TRBJ1-1,TRBV27,TGTGCCAGCAGTTTATCGGACACGCGGGGTGAAGCTTTCTTT,CASSLSDTRGEAFF
TRBD1,-,TRBJ1-1,TRBV2,TGTGCCAGCAGTCGGTTAGGGACAGGGGGCACTGAAGCTTTCTTT,CASSRLGTGGTEAFF
-,-,TRBJ1-1,TRBV6-2/TRBV6-3,TGTGCCAGCACCCCGGGGCGGGGAGCTTTCTTT,CASTPGRGAFF
-,-,TRBJ1-1,TRBV19,TGTGCCAGTAATCCATCCAGGACAGTAGGGAACACTGAAGCTTTCTTT,CASNPSRTVGNTEAFF
-,-,TRBJ1-2,TRBV7-9,TGTGCCAGCAGTATGAGTGAGCTCCGGTATGGCTACACCTTC,CASSMSELRYGYTF
TRBD2,-,TRBJ2-3,TRBV5-6,TGTGCCAGCAGCTTGGAGGTCGGGGGGAGTGGTAGCACAGATACGCAGTATTTT,CASSLEVGGSGSTDTQYF
-,-,TRBJ1-1,TRBV5-1,TGCGCCAGCAGCTTGGCAGGGAGGATGACTGAAGCTTTCTTT,CASSLAGRMTEAFF
-,-,TRBJ1-1,TRBV16,TGTGCCAGCAGCCAATTAGGGGAGGGGAGCACTGAAGCTTTCTTT,CASSQLGEGSTEAFF
-,-,TRBJ1-3,TRBV4-1,TGCGCCAGCAGCCAAGATGATTCCTCTAGGATCTCTGGAAACACCATATATTTT,CASSQDDSSRISGNTIYF
-,once,TRBJ2-7,TRBV5-1,TGCGCCAGCAGCTCATCGCCAGGGCCTTCCTACGAGCAGTACTTC,CASSSSPGPSYEQYF
TRBD1,once,TRBJ1-5,TRBV19,TGTGCCAGTAGTATAGGAGGACAGGGGAATCAGCCCCAGCATTTT,CASSIGGQGNQPQHF
-,-,TRBJ2-7,TRBV14,TGTGCCAGCAGCCAAGATGAGGCGATACCCTACGAGCAGTACTTC,CASSQDEAIPYEQYF
-,-,TRBJ1-1,TRBV2,TGTGCCAGCAGTGAACCCCAAGGTCGGGGAACTGAAGCTTTCTTT,CASSEPQGRGTEAFF
-,-,TRBJ2-1,TRBV9,TGTGCCAGCAGCACGTCATCCGGGACTGCCTACAATGAGCAGTTCTTC,CASSTSSGTAYNEQFF
TRBD1,-,TRBJ1-4,TRBV30,TGTGCCTGGAGCAACCCAGGGGGCGATGAAAAACTGTTTTTT,CAWSNPGGDEKLFF
-,few,TRBJ2-5,TRBV20-1,TGCAGTGCAGGAGAAGAGACCCAGTACTTC,CSAGEETQYF
-,-,TRBJ1-3,TRBV9,TGTGCCAGCAGCTCGGGACACTCTGGAAACACCATATATTTT,CASSSGHSGNTIYF
-,-,TRBJ2-2,TRBV12-3/TRBV12-4,TGTGCCAGCAGTAAACTAGCCGTAGGGGAGCTGTTTTTT,CASSKLAVGELFF